These 6 T cell receptor beta chains originate from one sample sequenced in a study of identifying expanded T cells in peripheral blood. Data came from immunoSEQ multiplex PCR; TCRdb stores just in-frame clones and leaves some out. This table holds around 94,000 clones, around 83% found once. What was sequenced was blood. These receptor sequences come from a person between 18 and 75 years old in good health.

Here the CDR3 reads CASSHDRWKETQYF. CDR3 nucleotides: TGTGCCAGCAGTCACGACAGATGGAAAGAGACCCAGTACTTC. This chain connects TRBV27 to TRBJ2-5; TRBD1 might be the D (5 bases). Germline V gene sequence: CDR1 MNHEY, CDR2 SMNVEV (reference sequence). The length of the CDR3 is 14 residues. V was cut by 5 bases and J by 3 bases, with 13 bases left in between.

The CDR3: CASSLGSTEAFF. CDR3 sequence (DNA): TGTGCCAGCAGCTTGGGGTCTACTGAAGCTTTCTTT. The chain recombines TRBV5-6 with TRBJ1-1; D gene unclear. The germline V gene encodes CDR1 SGHDT and CDR2 YYEEEE. The V end lost 0 bases, the J end lost 5 bases, and 5 bases lay between the germline ends. CDR3 size: 12 residues.

The rearrangement links TRBV5-1 to TRBJ2-2; D perhaps matches TRBD2 (5 bases). From germline, CDR1 is SGHRS and CDR2 YFSETQ. V lost 2 bases and J lost 8, with 16 bases in between. This CDR3 spans 15 amino acids. CDR3 residues: CASSLSGFLPGELFF. CDR3 bases: TGCGCCAGCAGCTTATCGGGGTTCTTACCGGGGGAGCTGTTTTTT.

The chain combines TRBV6-6 with TRBJ1-2; TRBD1 matches at 8 bases. The CDR3 contains 12 residues. Germline V CDR1 and CDR2: MNHNY, SVGAGI (reference sequence). V gave up 8 bases and J gave up 4 bases; unmatched junction bases: 3. The CDR3 loop is CASGQGAYGYTF. CDR3 DNA sequence: TGTGCCAGCGGACAGGGCGCCTATGGCTACACCTTC.

This clone was counted ten times or more. CDR3 DNA sequence: TGTGCCAGCAGCCTAATCGACGTAGGGGCTTCGAAGGGCTACACCTTC. This translates into CASSLIDVGASKGYTF. The rearrangement links TRBV5-6 to TRBJ1-2, with D perhaps TRBD1 (5 bases). The CDR3 has 16 residues. The germline V and J ends were trimmed by 4 bases and 8 bases, with 24 bases remaining between them. In germline, CDR1 is SGHDT, CDR2 YYEEEE.

A word on this clone: The junction departs from germline at one end; a sequencing error may be responsible. The chain couples TRBV5-6 to TRBJ2-3; tentatively, D is TRBD2 (7 bases). CDR1 SGHDT and CDR2 YYEEEE come from the germline V gene. This CDR3 has 13 amino acids. The CDR3 loop reads CASSWGGTDTQYF. CDR3 DNA sequence: TGTGCCAGCAGCTGGGGGGGCACGGATACGCAGTATTTT.